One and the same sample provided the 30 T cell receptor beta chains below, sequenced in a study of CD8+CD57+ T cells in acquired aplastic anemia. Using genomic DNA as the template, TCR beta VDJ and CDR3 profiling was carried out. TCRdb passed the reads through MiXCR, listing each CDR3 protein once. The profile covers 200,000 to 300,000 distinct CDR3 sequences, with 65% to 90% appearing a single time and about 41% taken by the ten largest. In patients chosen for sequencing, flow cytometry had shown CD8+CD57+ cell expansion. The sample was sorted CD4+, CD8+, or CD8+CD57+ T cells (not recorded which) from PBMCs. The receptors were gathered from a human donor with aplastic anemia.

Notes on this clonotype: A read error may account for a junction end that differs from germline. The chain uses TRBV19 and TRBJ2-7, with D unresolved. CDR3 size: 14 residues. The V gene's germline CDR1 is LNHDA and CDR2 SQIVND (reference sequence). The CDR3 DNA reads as TGTGCCAGCAGTATAACCGGAAGCTCCTACAATGAGCACTTC. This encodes CASSITGSSYNEHF. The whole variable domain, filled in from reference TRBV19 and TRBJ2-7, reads DGGITQSPKYLFRKEGQNVTLSCEQNLNHDAMYWYRQDPGQGLRLIYYSQIVNDFQKGDIAEGYSVSREKKESFPLTVTSAQKNPTAFYLCASSITGSSYNEHFGPGTRLTVT.

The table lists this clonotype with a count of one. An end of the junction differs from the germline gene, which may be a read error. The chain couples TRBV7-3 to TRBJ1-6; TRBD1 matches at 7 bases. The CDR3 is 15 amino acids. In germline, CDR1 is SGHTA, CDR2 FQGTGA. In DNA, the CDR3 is TGTGCCGGCAGCCTGGGGGGGGGACAGCGATGCCCCCTCCACTTT. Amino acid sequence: CAGSLGGGQRCPLHF.

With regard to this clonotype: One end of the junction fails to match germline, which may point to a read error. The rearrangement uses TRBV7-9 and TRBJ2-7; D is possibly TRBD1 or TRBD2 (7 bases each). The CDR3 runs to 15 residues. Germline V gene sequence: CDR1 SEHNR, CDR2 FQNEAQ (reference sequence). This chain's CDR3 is CASSFRAGGAYEEYF. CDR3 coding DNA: TGCGCCAGCAGCTTTCGGGCAGGGGGGGCCTACGAGGAGTACTTC.

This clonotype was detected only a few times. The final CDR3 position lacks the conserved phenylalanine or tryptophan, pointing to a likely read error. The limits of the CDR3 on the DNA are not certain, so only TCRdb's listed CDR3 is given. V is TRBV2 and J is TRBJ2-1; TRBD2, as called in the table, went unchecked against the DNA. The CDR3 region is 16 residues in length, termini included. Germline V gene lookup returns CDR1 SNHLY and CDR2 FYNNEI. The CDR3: CASSELEPVLCEQYFG.

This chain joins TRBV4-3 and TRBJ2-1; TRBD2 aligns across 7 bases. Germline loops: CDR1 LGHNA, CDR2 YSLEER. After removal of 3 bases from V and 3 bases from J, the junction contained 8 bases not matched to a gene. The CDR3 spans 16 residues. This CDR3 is CASSHETGGRYNEQFF. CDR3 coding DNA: TGCGCCAGCAGCCATGAGACGGGGGGACGCTACAATGAGCAGTTCTTC.

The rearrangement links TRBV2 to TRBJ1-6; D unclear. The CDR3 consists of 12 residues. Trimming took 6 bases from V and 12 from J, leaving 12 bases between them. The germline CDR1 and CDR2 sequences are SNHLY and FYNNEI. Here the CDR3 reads CASSPIQEPLHF. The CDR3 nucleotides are TGTGCCAGCAGCCCAATTCAGGAACCCCTCCACTTT.

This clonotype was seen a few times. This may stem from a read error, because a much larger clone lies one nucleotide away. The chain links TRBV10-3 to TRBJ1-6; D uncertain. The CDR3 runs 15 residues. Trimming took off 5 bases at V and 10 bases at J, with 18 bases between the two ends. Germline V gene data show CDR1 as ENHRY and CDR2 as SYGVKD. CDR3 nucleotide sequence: TGTGCCATCAGTTTATCGTGGGGTTCGGGGTCACCCCTCCACTTT. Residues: CAISLSWGSGSPLHF.

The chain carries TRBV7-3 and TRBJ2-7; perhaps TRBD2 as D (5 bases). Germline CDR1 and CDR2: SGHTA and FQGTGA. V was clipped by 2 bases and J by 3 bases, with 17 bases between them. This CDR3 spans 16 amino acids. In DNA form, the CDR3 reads TGTGCCAGCAGCTTAGGGTCGGACTCAGTCATCTACGAGCAGTACTTC. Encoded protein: CASSLGSDSVIYEQYF.

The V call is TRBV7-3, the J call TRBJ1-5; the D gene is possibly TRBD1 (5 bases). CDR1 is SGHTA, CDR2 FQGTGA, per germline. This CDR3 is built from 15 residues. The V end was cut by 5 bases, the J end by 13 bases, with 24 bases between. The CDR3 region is CASSVAAGGNVVQHF. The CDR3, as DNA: TGTGCCAGCAGCGTAGCAGCGGGGGGGAATGTTGTACAGCATTTT.

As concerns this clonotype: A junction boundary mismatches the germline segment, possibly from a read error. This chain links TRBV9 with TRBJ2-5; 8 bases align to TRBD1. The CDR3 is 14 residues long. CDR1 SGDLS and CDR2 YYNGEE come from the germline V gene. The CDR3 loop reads CASSAQGVGYTQHF. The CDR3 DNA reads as TGTGCCAGCAGCGCACAGGGGGTCGGGTATACCCAGCACTTC.

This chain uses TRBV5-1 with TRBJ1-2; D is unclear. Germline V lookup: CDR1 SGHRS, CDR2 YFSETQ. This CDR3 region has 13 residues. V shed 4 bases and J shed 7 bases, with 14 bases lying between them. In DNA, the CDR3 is TGCGCCAGCAGCCTTCCGGTTGAAGGTGGCTACACCTTC. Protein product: CASSLPVEGGYTF.

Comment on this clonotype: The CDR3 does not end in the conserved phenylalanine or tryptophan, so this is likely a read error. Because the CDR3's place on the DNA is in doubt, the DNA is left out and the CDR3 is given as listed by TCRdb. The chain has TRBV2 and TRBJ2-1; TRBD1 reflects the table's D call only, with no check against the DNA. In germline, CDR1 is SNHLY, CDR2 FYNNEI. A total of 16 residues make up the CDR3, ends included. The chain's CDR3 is CASSDGGIHEQVFGPG.

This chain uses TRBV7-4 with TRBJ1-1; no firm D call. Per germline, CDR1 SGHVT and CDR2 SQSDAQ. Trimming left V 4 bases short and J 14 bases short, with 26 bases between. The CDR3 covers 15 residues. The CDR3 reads CASSSDRTENPHHFF. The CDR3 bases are TGTGCCAGCAGCTCAGATCGAACAGAGAACCCCCACCACTTCTTT.

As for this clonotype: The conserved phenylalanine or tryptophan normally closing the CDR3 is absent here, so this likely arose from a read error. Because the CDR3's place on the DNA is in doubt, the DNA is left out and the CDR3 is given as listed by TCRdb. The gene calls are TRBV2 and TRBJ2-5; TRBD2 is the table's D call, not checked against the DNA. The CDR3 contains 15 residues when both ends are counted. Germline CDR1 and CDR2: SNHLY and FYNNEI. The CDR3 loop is CASSSGGIHEQFFGL.

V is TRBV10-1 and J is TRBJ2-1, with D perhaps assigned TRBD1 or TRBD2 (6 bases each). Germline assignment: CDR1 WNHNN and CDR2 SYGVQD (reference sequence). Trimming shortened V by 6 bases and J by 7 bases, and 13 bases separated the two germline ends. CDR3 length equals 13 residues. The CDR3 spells CASRGGRGNEQFF. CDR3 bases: TGCGCCAGCAGGGGGGGAAGGGGGAATGAGCAGTTCTTC.

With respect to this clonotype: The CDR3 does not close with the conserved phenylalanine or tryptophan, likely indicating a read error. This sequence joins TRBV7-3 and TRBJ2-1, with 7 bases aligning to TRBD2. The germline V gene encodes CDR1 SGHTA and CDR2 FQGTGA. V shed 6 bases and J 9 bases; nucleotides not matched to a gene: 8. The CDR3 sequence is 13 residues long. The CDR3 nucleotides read TGTGCCAGCAGTGGTGGGAGGGGCTTTGAGCAGTTCGAC. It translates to CASSGGRGFEQFD.

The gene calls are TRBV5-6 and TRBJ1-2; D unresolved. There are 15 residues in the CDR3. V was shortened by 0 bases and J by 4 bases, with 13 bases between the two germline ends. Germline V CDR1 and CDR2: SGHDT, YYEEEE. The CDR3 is CASSLGVRRTYGYTF. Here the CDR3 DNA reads TGTGCCAGCAGCTTGGGGGTACGACGGACCTATGGCTACACCTTC.

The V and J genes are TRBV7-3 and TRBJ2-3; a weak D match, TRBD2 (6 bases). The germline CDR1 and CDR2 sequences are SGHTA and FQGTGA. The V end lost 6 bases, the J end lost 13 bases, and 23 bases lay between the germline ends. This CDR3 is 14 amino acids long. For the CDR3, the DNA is TGTGCCAGCAGTTTTAGCGGAACTTGGGGAGAGAAGTATTTT. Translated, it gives CASSFSGTWGEKYF.

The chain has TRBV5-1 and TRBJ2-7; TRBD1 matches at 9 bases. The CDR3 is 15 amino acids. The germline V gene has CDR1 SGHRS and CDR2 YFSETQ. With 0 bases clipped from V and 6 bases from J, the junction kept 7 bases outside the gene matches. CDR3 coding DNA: TGCGCCAGCAGCTTGGGAGGGACAGGGATTGTCGAGCAGTACTTC. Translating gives CASSLGGTGIVEQYF.

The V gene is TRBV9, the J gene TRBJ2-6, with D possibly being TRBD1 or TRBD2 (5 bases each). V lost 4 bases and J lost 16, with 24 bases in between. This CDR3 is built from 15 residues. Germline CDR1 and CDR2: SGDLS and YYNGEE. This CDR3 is CASSRGTWGVYELTF. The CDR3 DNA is TGTGCCAGCAGCCGAGGGACCTGGGGCGTCTACGAGCTGACTTTC.

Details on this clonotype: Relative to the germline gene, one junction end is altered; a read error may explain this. CDR3 protein: CASSRDRKGGNEPFF. Written as DNA, the CDR3 is TGTGCCAGCAGCAGAGATAGAAAGGGGGGGAATGAGCCGTTCTTC. This sequence joins TRBV7-3 and TRBJ2-1; possibly TRBD2 for D (7 bases). The CDR3 is made up of 15 amino acids. Germline CDR1 is SGHTA and CDR2 is FQGTGA.

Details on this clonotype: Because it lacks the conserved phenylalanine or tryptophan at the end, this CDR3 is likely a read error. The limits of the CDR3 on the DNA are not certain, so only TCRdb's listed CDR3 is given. CDR3 sequence: CASSRGTSGGSDT. This sequence joins TRBV7-4 and TRBJ2-3; the D segment call TRBD2 is taken from the table without a DNA check. The CDR3 spans 13 amino acids, including both terminal residues. Per the germline V gene, CDR1 is SGHVT and CDR2 is SQSDAQ.

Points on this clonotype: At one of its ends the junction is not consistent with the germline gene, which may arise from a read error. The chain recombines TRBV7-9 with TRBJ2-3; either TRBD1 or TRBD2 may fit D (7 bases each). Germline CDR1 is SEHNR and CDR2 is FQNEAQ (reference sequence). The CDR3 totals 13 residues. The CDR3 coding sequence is TGTGCCAGCGGGCACGGGGGGACAGACACGCAGTATTTT. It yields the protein CASGHGGTDTQYF.

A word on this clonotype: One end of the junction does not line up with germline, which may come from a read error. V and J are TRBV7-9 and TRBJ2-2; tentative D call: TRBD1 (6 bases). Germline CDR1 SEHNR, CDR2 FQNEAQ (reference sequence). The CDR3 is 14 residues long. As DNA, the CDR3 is TGTGCCAGCAGCCAGCAACAGGGACGACCTACGAGCAGTTTT. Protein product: CASSQQQGRPTSSF.

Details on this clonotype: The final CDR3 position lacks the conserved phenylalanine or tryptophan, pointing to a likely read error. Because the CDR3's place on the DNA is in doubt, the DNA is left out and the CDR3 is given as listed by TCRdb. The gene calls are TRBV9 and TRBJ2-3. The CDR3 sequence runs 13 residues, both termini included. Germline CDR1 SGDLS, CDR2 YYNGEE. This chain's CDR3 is CASSEGSDTTHFV.

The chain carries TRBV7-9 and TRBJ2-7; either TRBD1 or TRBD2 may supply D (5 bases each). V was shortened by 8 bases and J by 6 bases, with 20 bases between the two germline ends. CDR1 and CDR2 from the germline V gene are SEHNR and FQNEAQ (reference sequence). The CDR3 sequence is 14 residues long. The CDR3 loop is CASGTEANRGEQYF. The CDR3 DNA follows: TGTGCCAGCGGGACCGAGGCTAACCGGGGCGAGCAGTACTTC. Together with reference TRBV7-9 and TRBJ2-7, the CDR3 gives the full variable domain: DTGVSQNPRHKITKRGQNVTFRCDPISEHNRLYWYRQTLGQGPEFLTYFQNEAQLEKSRLLSDRFSAERPKGSFSTLEIQRTEQGDSAMYLCASGTEANRGEQYFGPGTRLTVT.

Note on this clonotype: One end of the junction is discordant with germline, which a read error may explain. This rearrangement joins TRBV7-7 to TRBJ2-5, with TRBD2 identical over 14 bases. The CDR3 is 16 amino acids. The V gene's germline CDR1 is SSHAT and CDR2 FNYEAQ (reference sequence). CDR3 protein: CASSSGTSGSQETQYF. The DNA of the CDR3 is TGTGCTAGCAGCTCAGGGACTAGCGGGAGTCAAGAGACCCAGTACTTC.

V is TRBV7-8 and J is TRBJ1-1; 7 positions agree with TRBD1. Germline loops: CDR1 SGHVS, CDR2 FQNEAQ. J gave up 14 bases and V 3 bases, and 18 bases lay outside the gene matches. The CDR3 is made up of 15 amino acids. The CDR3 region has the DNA TGTGCCAGCAGCTTTGATCCAGAAGGGACAGCTCTTGCCTTCTTT. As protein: CASSFDPEGTALAFF.

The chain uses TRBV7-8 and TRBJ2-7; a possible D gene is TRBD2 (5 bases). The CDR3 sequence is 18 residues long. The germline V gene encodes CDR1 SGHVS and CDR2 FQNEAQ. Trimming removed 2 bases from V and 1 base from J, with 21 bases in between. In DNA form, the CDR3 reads TGTGCCAGCAGCTTACATGGAGGTGGCGATACCCTTTCCTACGAGCAGTACGTC. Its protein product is CASSLHGGGDTLSYEQYV.

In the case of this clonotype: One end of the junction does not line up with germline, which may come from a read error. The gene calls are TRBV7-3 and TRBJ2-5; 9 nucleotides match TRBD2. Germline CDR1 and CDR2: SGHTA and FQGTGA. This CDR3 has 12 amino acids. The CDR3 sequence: CASSSSGTWGDF. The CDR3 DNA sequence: TGTGCCAGCAGTTCTAGCGGGACTTGGGGAGACTTC. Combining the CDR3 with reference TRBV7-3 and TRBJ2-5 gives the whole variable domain GAGVSQTPSNKVTEKGKYVELRCDPISGHTALYWYRQSLGQGPEFLIYFQGTGAADDSGLPNDRFFAVRPEGSVSTLKIQRTERGDSAVYLCASSSSGTWGDFGPGTRLLVL.